The rows below give T cell receptor beta chains drawn from one sample of a study of CD8 T cells in Susac syndrome. TCRdb analysed the immunoSEQ multiplex PCR reads with MiXCR anew, one entry per CDR3 protein. The sample includes a few hundred thousand distinct CDR3 sequences, about 90% seen only once; the top ten take about 0.063%. The sequenced sample consisted of CD4+ T cells from PBMCs. These receptors were collected from a human donor with multiple sclerosis. Both conserved end residues are part of each CDR3. The order of the fields is CDR3 DNA, CDR3 protein, J gene, clone size, V gene, CDR3 length, D gene. A D gene is named only where the DNA matches it firmly. Size is omitted from some rows. Given values are once, few, many or a class for expanded clones.

CDR3 DNA: TGTGCCAGCAGCTTAGTTTGGCAAATCGAGGAGCAGTACTTC
CDR3 protein: CASSLVWQIEEQYF
J gene: TRBJ2-7
clone size: .
V gene: TRBV7-2
CDR3 length: 14
D gene: .

CDR3 DNA: TGTGCCATCAGTGAGGGTCCGTCAGGGCCCCAGCATTTT
CDR3 protein: CAISEGPSGPQHF
J gene: TRBJ1-5
clone size: .
V gene: TRBV10-3
CDR3 length: 13
D gene: .

CDR3 DNA: TGTGCCAGCAGCGTAGATTTGGGCAGGGGGGGTGGGACTGAAGCTTTCTTT
CDR3 protein: CASSVDLGRGGGTEAFF
J gene: TRBJ1-1
clone size: .
V gene: TRBV9
CDR3 length: 17
D gene: TRBD1

CDR3 DNA: TGTGCCAGTACTCACAAAACCCGAACTTCTGGGGCCAACGTCCTGACTTTC
CDR3 protein: CASTHKTRTSGANVLTF
J gene: TRBJ2-6
clone size: .
V gene: TRBV19
CDR3 length: 17
D gene: .

CDR3 DNA: TGCAGCGTTGTCCACCCCCAGGGGGCGACGGGGGAGCAGTACTTC
CDR3 protein: CSVVHPQGATGEQYF
J gene: TRBJ2-7
clone size: .
V gene: TRBV29-1
CDR3 length: 15
D gene: TRBD1

CDR3 DNA: TGTGCCAGCAGCTTAGGCCTCGGGCGGGAGTTCTTCTACGAGCAGTACTTC
CDR3 protein: CASSLGLGREFFYEQYF
J gene: TRBJ2-7
clone size: .
V gene: TRBV7-9
CDR3 length: 17
D gene: TRBD2

CDR3 DNA: TGTGCCACCCATATTACACAGGGTGAGCAGTTCTTC
CDR3 protein: CATHITQGEQFF
J gene: TRBJ2-1
clone size: .
V gene: TRBV19
CDR3 length: 12
D gene: .

CDR3 DNA: TGTGCCAGCAGCCAAGTTCACGGGGGAACCGAGACCCAGTACTTC
CDR3 protein: CASSQVHGGTETQYF
J gene: TRBJ2-5
clone size: .
V gene: TRBV4-2
CDR3 length: 15
D gene: .

CDR3 DNA: TGTGCCAGCAGCGCTAACGGGCCCCCGAGAAACATTCAGTACTTC
CDR3 protein: CASSANGPPRNIQYF
J gene: TRBJ2-4
clone size: .
V gene: TRBV5-4
CDR3 length: 15
D gene: .

CDR3 DNA: TGTGCCAGCAGGTTCAGTATTAATGAAAAACTGTTTTTT
CDR3 protein: CASRFSINEKLFF
J gene: TRBJ1-4
clone size: .
V gene: TRBV2
CDR3 length: 13
D gene: .

CDR3 DNA: TGCAGCGTTGGGACCGGGCTTACGGACAGGGCAACAACCTTC
CDR3 protein: CSVGTGLTDRATTF
J gene: TRBJ1-2
clone size: .
V gene: TRBV29-1
CDR3 length: 14
D gene: TRBD1

CDR3 DNA: TGTGCCAGCAGCTTAATATCGTGGAGGGATGGGGATCAGCCCCAGCATTTT
CDR3 protein: CASSLISWRDGDQPQHF
J gene: TRBJ1-5
clone size: once
V gene: TRBV7-3
CDR3 length: 17
D gene: .

CDR3 DNA: TGTGCCAGTAGGGGTAGACAGGGCGGTCCTGGGGCCAACGTCCTGACTTTC
CDR3 protein: CASRGRQGGPGANVLTF
J gene: TRBJ2-6
clone size: .
V gene: TRBV19
CDR3 length: 17
D gene: TRBD1

CDR3 DNA: TGTGCCAGCAGTTACTCGAGACTAGCGGGAGGGCCGGACGAGCAGTACTTC
CDR3 protein: CASSYSRLAGGPDEQYF
J gene: TRBJ2-7
clone size: .
V gene: TRBV6-2/TRBV6-3
CDR3 length: 17
D gene: TRBD2

CDR3 DNA: TGTGCCAGCAGCCTGTGGGAGGGCTTCACCGGGGAGCTGTTTTTT
CDR3 protein: CASSLWEGFTGELFF
J gene: TRBJ2-2
clone size: .
V gene: TRBV7-2
CDR3 length: 15
D gene: TRBD2

CDR3 DNA: TGTGCCACCAGTGATTCCCCCAACGCTAATGAGCAGTTCTTC
CDR3 protein: CATSDSPNANEQFF
J gene: TRBJ2-1
clone size: .
V gene: TRBV24-1
CDR3 length: 14
D gene: .

CDR3 DNA: TGTGCCAGCAGTTCCCTAACAGGGACAACGGGAGCTTTCTTT
CDR3 protein: CASSSLTGTTGAFF
J gene: TRBJ1-1
clone size: .
V gene: TRBV6-5
CDR3 length: 14
D gene: .

CDR3 DNA: TGTGCCTGGGGGGGACAGTGGGAAAATCAGCCCCAGCATTTT
CDR3 protein: CAWGGQWENQPQHF
J gene: TRBJ1-5
clone size: .
V gene: TRBV30
CDR3 length: 14
D gene: TRBD1

CDR3 DNA: TGTGCCACCAGCAGAGATTTCCAAGATACGCAGTATTTT
CDR3 protein: CATSRDFQDTQYF
J gene: TRBJ2-3
clone size: .
V gene: TRBV15
CDR3 length: 13
D gene: .

CDR3 DNA: TGCAGTGCTCCTCAACCCCCCCGGGGACGGGGCTACGAGCAGTACTTC
CDR3 protein: CSAPQPPRGRGYEQYF
J gene: TRBJ2-7
clone size: .
V gene: TRBV20-1
CDR3 length: 16
D gene: .

CDR3 DNA: TGTGCCAGCAGGGGGACAGGGGGTTACGAGCAGTACTTC
CDR3 protein: CASRGTGGYEQYF
J gene: TRBJ2-7
clone size: .
V gene: TRBV25-1
CDR3 length: 13
D gene: TRBD1